This entry lists 27 T cell receptor beta chains sequenced from one sample in a study of T cell clones after liver transplantation. Some clones are missing from TCRdb's copy, which holds only in-frame ones; the method was immunoSEQ multiplex PCR. Of about 21,000 clones listed, 80% to 95% are singletons. The material sequenced was CD8+ T cells from blood, taken less than 26 months after liver transplant. The source of these receptors is a human patient who received a liver transplant. Some T cells could come from the graft donor.

The chain has TRBV28 and TRBJ2-1, with D perhaps TRBD1 or TRBD2 (5 bases each). V was pared by 4 bases and J by 5 bases, with 15 bases between. The V gene's germline CDR1 is MDHEN and CDR2 SYDVKM. The CDR3 has 15 amino acids. The CDR3 nucleotides read TGTGCCAGCAGTTCATCCCGGGACCCAAACAATGAGCAGTTCTTC. This gives the protein CASSSSRDPNNEQFF.

The rearrangement uses TRBV30 and TRBJ1-1, with 7 nucleotides matching TRBD1. The CDR3 consists of 16 residues. V gave up 1 base and J gave up 0 bases; unmatched junction bases: 8. Germline V gene data show CDR1 as GTSNPN and CDR2 as SVGIG (reference sequence). The CDR3: CAWSADREKMNTEAFF. CDR3 bases: TGTGCCTGGAGTGCCGACAGGGAAAAGATGAACACTGAAGCTTTCTTT.

The chain is built from TRBV14 and TRBJ2-3; D not certain. V lost 2 bases and J lost 4, with 4 bases in between. The CDR3 totals 12 residues. Germline V gene data show CDR1 as SGHDN and CDR2 as FVKESK. This chain's CDR3 is CASSQLPDTQYF. As DNA, the CDR3 is TGTGCCAGCAGCCAACTTCCAGATACGCAGTATTTT.

The V gene is TRBV2, the J gene TRBJ2-4; D ambiguous. The CDR3 spans 13 residues. Deletions cut 6 bases from V and 8 bases from J, with 14 bases between. CDR1 is SNHLY and CDR2 is FYNNEI in the germline V gene. For the CDR3, the DNA is TGTGCCAGCAGCGGGCGCGGTAAATACATTCAGTACTTC. This codes for CASSGRGKYIQYF.

The rearrangement uses TRBV11-2 and TRBJ2-2; a weak D match, TRBD1 (5 bases). The CDR3 has 16 residues. The germline V gene has CDR1 SGHAT and CDR2 FQNNGV. The ends were cut back, 1 base at V and 3 bases at J, with 12 bases in the middle. The CDR3 protein is CASSLVAGQYTGELFF. Here the CDR3 DNA reads TGTGCCAGCAGCTTAGTTGCAGGGCAGTACACCGGGGAGCTGTTTTTT. Full variable domain (rest looked up from reference TRBV11-2 and TRBJ2-2): EAGVAQSPRYKIIEKRQSVAFWCNPISGHATLYWYQQILGQGPKLLIQFQNNGVVDDSQLPKDRFSAERLKGVDSTLKIQPAKLEDSAVYLCASSLVAGQYTGELFFGEGSRLTVL.

The table lists this clone with a count of one. The V gene is TRBV13, the J gene TRBJ2-7; D is unresolved. The germline V gene encodes CDR1 PRHDT and CDR2 FYEKMQ (reference sequence). This CDR3 spans 16 amino acids. Trimming pared 1 base from V and 4 bases from J, leaving 17 bases between. The CDR3 DNA is TGTGCCAGCAGCTTAGCGTCGCAAAGGGTGGGGTACGAGCAGTACTTC. It translates to CASSLASQRVGYEQYF.

The chain uses TRBV19 and TRBJ1-1; D is uncertain. This CDR3 has 11 residues. V was shortened by 5 bases and J by 6 bases, with 7 bases between the two germline ends. The germline V gene has CDR1 LNHDA and CDR2 SQIVND (reference sequence). As DNA, the CDR3 is TGTGCCAGTAGTGTCGGGGCTGAAGCTTTCTTT. It encodes CASSVGAEAFF. Full variable domain (remainder filled in from reference TRBV19 and TRBJ1-1): DGGITQSPKYLFRKEGQNVTLSCEQNLNHDAMYWYRQDPGQGLRLIYYSQIVNDFQKGDIAEGYSVSREKKESFPLTVTSAQKNPTAFYLCASSVGAEAFFGQGTRLTVV.

The chain links TRBV4-3 to TRBJ1-2; the match to TRBD1 covers 8 bases. CDR1 and CDR2 from the germline V gene are LGHNA and YSLEER. V was clipped by 5 bases and J by 5 bases; unmatched bases: 13. The CDR3 has 16 residues. Written as DNA, the CDR3 is TGCGCCAGCAGCGTAGGGACAGGCGAAAACATTTATGGCTACACCTTC. The encoded protein is CASSVGTGENIYGYTF.

This chain uses TRBV11-2 with TRBJ2-5; 12 bases map to TRBD2. V shed 5 bases and J 4 bases; nucleotides not matched to a gene: 5. The CDR3 has 15 residues. The germline V gene encodes CDR1 SGHAT and CDR2 FQNNGV. In DNA, the CDR3 is TGTGCCAGCAGCACCCGACTAGCGGGAGTAGAGACCCAGTACTTC. This encodes CASSTRLAGVETQYF.

The chain links TRBV19 to TRBJ2-7, with a tentative D call TRBD2 (6 bases). The CDR3 spans 13 residues. Germline V CDR1 and CDR2: LNHDA, SQIVND (reference sequence). The ends were cut back, 3 bases at V and 4 bases at J, with 10 bases in the middle. CDR3 sequence reads: CASSIGTHYEQYF. CDR3 coding DNA: TGTGCCAGTAGTATCGGGACTCATTACGAGCAGTACTTC.

This chain connects TRBV10-1 to TRBJ2-1; D is uncertain. The germline V gene encodes CDR1 WNHNN and CDR2 SYGVQD (reference sequence). V lost 2 bases, J lost 0 bases, and 14 bases lay in between. This CDR3 has 17 residues. Written as DNA, the CDR3 is TGCGCCAGCAGTGAGAAAATGGCCTCTAGCTCCTACAATGAGCAGTTCTTC. Protein product: CASSEKMASSSYNEQFF.

The chain joins TRBV6-1 to TRBJ2-7; D tentatively reads TRBD1 or TRBD2 (5 bases each). The germline V gene has CDR1 MNHNS and CDR2 SASEGT. This CDR3 has 15 residues. Between the trimmed V and J ends, which lost 1 base and 2 bases, there was a span of 12 bases. This CDR3 reads CASSEGDLTTYEQYF. The CDR3, as DNA: TGTGCCAGCAGTGAAGGGGACCTGACTACCTACGAGCAGTACTTC.

The V gene is TRBV27, the J gene TRBJ2-3; tentatively, D is TRBD1 (6 bases). The CDR3 extends over 15 amino acids. CDR1 is MNHEY, CDR2 SMNVEV, per germline (reference sequence). The V gene lost 7 bases and the J gene lost 0 bases, with 14 bases spanning the gap. CDR3 DNA sequence: TGTGCCAGCACTACAGGGAGCGCTAGCACAGATACGCAGTATTTT. Protein product: CASTTGSASTDTQYF.

This clone was seen a single time. The chain carries TRBV2 and TRBJ2-1, with TRBD1 matching 7 bases. V lost 2 bases to trimming and J lost 4 bases; unmatched junction nucleotides: 8. CDR3 size: 16 residues. The germline V gene has CDR1 SNHLY and CDR2 FYNNEI. The chain's CDR3 is CASSEWDSPSYNEQFF. CDR3 DNA sequence: TGTGCCAGCAGTGAATGGGACAGCCCAAGTTACAATGAGCAGTTCTTC.

The chain has TRBV19 and TRBJ2-1, with unresolved D. Trimming took 3 bases from V and 2 from J, leaving 11 bases between them. CDR1 and CDR2 from the germline V gene are LNHDA and SQIVND (reference sequence). CDR3 length: 15 amino acids. The chain's CDR3 is CASSILGNPYNEQFF. The CDR3 DNA reads as TGTGCCAGTAGTATTCTGGGGAACCCCTACAATGAGCAGTTCTTC.

This chain uses TRBV6-5 with TRBJ2-2; 9 nucleotides align to TRBD2. Losses at the gene ends were 0 bases for V and 6 bases for J; bases not matched to a gene: 5. Germline CDR1 MNHEY, CDR2 SVGAGI. This CDR3 has 16 amino acids. DNA of the CDR3: TGTGCCAGCAGTTACTCGGGTAGCGGGAGAGCCGGGGAGCTGTTTTTT. Its translation: CASSYSGSGRAGELFF.

The chain is built from TRBV5-5 and TRBJ2-1; D unclear. V shed 0 bases and J shed 2 bases, with 6 bases lying between them. This CDR3 is built from 14 residues. Germline lookup yields CDR1 SGHKS and CDR2 YYEKEE (reference sequence). Written as DNA, the CDR3 is TGTGCCAGCAGCTTGGGAACAGCCTACAATGAGCAGTTCTTC. This gives the protein CASSLGTAYNEQFF.

The chain employs TRBV7-3 and TRBJ2-3; a possible D gene is TRBD2 (6 bases). CDR3 length: 15 residues. Trimming took 1 base from V and 5 from J, leaving 13 bases between them. Germline CDR1 and CDR2: SGHTA and FQGTGA. The CDR3: CASSLIGGPIDTQYF. DNA for the CDR3: TGTGCCAGCAGCTTAATCGGAGGGCCGATAGATACGCAGTATTTT.

The chain combines TRBV19 with TRBJ2-7, with D possibly being TRBD2 (5 bases). CDR1 is LNHDA and CDR2 is SQIVND in the germline V gene (reference sequence). The CDR3 extends over 13 amino acids. Between the trimmed V and J ends, which lost 5 bases and 3 bases, there was a span of 11 bases. The CDR3 reads CASSGGPLYEQYF. The CDR3 nucleotides read TGTGCCAGTAGTGGAGGTCCACTCTACGAGCAGTACTTC.

The V and J genes are TRBV11-3 and TRBJ2-5; TRBD1 matches at 11 bases. Trimming cost V 4 bases and J 4 bases; bases outside gene matches: 11. Germline-derived CDR1 and CDR2 are SGHNT and YENEEA. This CDR3 is 17 amino acids long. The CDR3 region is CASSSPLGTGGRETQYF. The CDR3 DNA sequence: TGTGCCAGCAGCTCCCCCCTAGGGACAGGGGGGCGAGAGACCCAGTACTTC.

The V call is TRBV15, the J call TRBJ2-7; D is ambiguous. Per germline, CDR1 LNHNV and CDR2 YYDKDF (reference sequence). Trimming took off 2 bases at V and 4 bases at J, with 9 bases between the two ends. CDR3 length: 13 amino acids. The CDR3 sequence is CATSRTLAYEQYF. CDR3 nucleotides: TGTGCCACCAGCAGAACATTGGCGTACGAGCAGTACTTC.

This chain connects TRBV7-3 to TRBJ2-3; D gene unclear. V was pared by 3 bases and J by 2 bases, with 6 bases between. Germline V gene data show CDR1 as SGHTA and CDR2 as FQGTGA. The CDR3 covers 13 residues. The CDR3 reads CASSFGYTDTQYF. The CDR3 DNA is TGTGCCAGCAGCTTCGGGTACACAGATACGCAGTATTTT.

J is TRBJ2-5 and V is TRBV4-2, with D possibly matching TRBD2 (5 bases). Deletions cut 4 bases from V and 0 bases from J, with 9 bases between. The CDR3 runs to 14 residues. Germline loops: CDR1 LGHNA, CDR2 YNFKEQ. The CDR3 spells CASSPPGYQETQYF. CDR3 DNA sequence: TGTGCCAGCAGCCCTCCGGGGTACCAAGAGACCCAGTACTTC.

This clone was detected once. This sequence joins TRBV23-1 and TRBJ1-3; 10 nucleotides align to TRBD1. TRBV23-1 is treated as an ORF (open reading frame) with a function not yet certain. J gave up 4 bases and V 0 bases, and 6 bases lay outside the gene matches. This CDR3 has 17 amino acids. The CDR3: CASSQSRDRGRGNTIYF. DNA for the CDR3: TGCGCCAGCAGTCAATCCCGGGACAGGGGACGCGGAAACACCATATATTTT.

The rearrangement joins TRBV7-9 to TRBJ2-1, with 7 bases aligning to TRBD2. Germline trimming cut 10 bases from V and 3 bases from J; bases unmatched to any gene: 12. The CDR3 length is 15 residues. The germline gives CDR1 SEHNR, CDR2 FQNEAQ (reference sequence). The CDR3: CAIRPPASGYNEQFF. CDR3 DNA sequence: TGTGCCATCCGTCCGCCAGCTAGCGGCTACAATGAGCAGTTCTTC.

V usage is TRBV5-8 and J usage is TRBJ1-2, with TRBD1 identical over 8 bases. V lost 3 bases and J lost 4; bases outside the gene matches: 14. The germline CDR1 and CDR2 sequences are SGHTS and YDEGEE. CDR3 length: 17 residues. CDR3 residues: CASSSTRTGWVSYGYTF. As DNA, the CDR3 is TGTGCCAGCAGCTCCACCCGGACAGGGTGGGTTTCCTATGGCTACACCTTC.

The J gene is TRBJ1-1, the V gene TRBV7-9; no firm D call. The CDR3 is 16 amino acids. With 5 bases removed from V and 3 bases from J, the gap between germline ends came to 19 bases. Germline V CDR1 and CDR2: SEHNR, FQNEAQ (reference sequence). The CDR3 DNA reads TGTGCCAGCAGCAATACCGACTCCCCTCAGCACACTGAAGCTTTCTTT. This encodes CASSNTDSPQHTEAFF. The variable domain in full, completed from reference TRBV7-9 and TRBJ1-1, reads DTGVSQNPRHKITKRGQNVTFRCDPISEHNRLYWYRQTLGQGPEFLTYFQNEAQLEKSRLLSDRFSAERPKGSFSTLEIQRTEQGDSAMYLCASSNTDSPQHTEAFFGQGTRLTVV.